The 27 T cell receptor beta chains presented below share a single source sample, sequenced in a study of spatial heterogeneity in lung cancer (dated by TCRdb to the late 2010s). Library preparation was by 5' RACE. Sequencing took place on a NextSeq 500. The public reads were quality trimmed at Q25 with fastp and then assembled into clones with MiXCR by TCRdb, keeping productive beta chains. Each entry is one CDR3 protein sequence, shown with its most common DNA and genes. The sample table records about 95,000 distinct CDR3 sequences; 7.5% to 10% of these occur just once. The ten largest clones represent about 7% of the sample. Taken with the paper, the label for time point translates to: sample taken at primary tumor resection. TCR sequencing used whole RNA extracted from tumor and nontumor lung tissue, or from cryopreserved PBMC samples, without cell sorting. The sequencing used PBMCs, collected at surgery. These receptors were taken from a male donor with early-stage non-small cell lung cancer.

The chain has TRBV19 and TRBJ1-5; D may be TRBD1 (5 bases). The ends were cut back, 2 bases at V and 2 bases at J, with 10 bases in the middle. This CDR3 contains 15 residues. Germline loops: CDR1 LNHDA, CDR2 SQIVND (reference sequence). In nucleotides, the CDR3 is TGTGCCAGTAGTATATGGGGGGGAGGCAATCAGCCCCAGCATTTT. This sequence encodes CASSIWGGGNQPQHF.

Details on this clonotype: This could be a read error, since a much larger clone is one nucleotide away. V usage is TRBV10-3 and J usage is TRBJ2-3, with 12 bases aligning to TRBD2. CDR1 ENHRY and CDR2 SYGVKD come from the germline V gene. CDR3 length: 17 residues. Germline trimming cut 3 bases from V and 5 bases from J; bases unmatched to any gene: 9. CDR3 DNA sequence: TGTGCCATCAGTGATTGGACTAGCGGGAAAGAGGAAGATACGCAGTATTTT. Its protein is CAISDWTSGKEEDTQYF.

The chain is built from TRBV5-1 and TRBJ2-5; 10 positions agree with TRBD1. V shed 4 bases and J 2 bases; nucleotides not matched to a gene: 8. Germline values: CDR1 SGHRS, CDR2 YFSETQ. The CDR3 runs to 16 residues. The CDR3 DNA is TGCGCCAGCAGCCCCCAGGGGGGACAGGGGCAAGAGACCCAGTACTTC. It is translated as CASSPQGGQGQETQYF.

The rearrangement uses TRBV20-1 and TRBJ2-7; 11 nucleotides agree with TRBD2. This CDR3 is 14 amino acids long. Germline assignment: CDR1 DFQATT and CDR2 SNEGSKA (reference sequence). Trimming cost V 6 bases and J 5 bases; bases outside gene matches: 9. The CDR3 region is CSANSGRAHNEQYF. CDR3 sequence (DNA): TGCAGTGCGAATAGCGGGAGGGCCCACAACGAGCAGTACTTC.

This clonotype was picked up many times. Here the CDR3 reads CASSPAGTQGYTQYF. DNA for the CDR3: TGTGCCAGCAGTCCCGCCGGGACCCAGGGCTATACGCAGTATTTT. The chain uses TRBV27 and TRBJ2-3; D is perhaps TRBD1 or TRBD2 (5 bases each). CDR1 is MNHEY, CDR2 SMNVEV, per germline (reference sequence). The CDR3 is made up of 15 amino acids. Between the trimmed V and J ends, which lost 5 bases and 7 bases, there was a span of 19 bases.

The chain combines TRBV24-1 with TRBJ2-7; D unclear. The CDR3 is 15 residues long. Trimming left V 3 bases short and J 1 base short, with 12 bases between. CDR1 and CDR2 from the germline V gene are KGHDR and SFDVKD. The CDR3 here is CATSDPTSLSYEQYF. The CDR3 DNA reads as TGTGCCACCAGTGATCCGACCAGTTTATCCTACGAGCAGTACTTC.

The rearrangement joins TRBV3-1 to TRBJ2-3; D is ambiguous. Trimming removed 3 bases at V and 7 bases at J, with 5 bases between. The CDR3 spans 11 residues. CDR1 and CDR2 from the germline V gene are LGHDT and YNNKEL (reference sequence). The CDR3 nucleotides read TGTGCCAGCAGCCACATGAATACGCAGTATTTT. It yields the protein CASSHMNTQYF.

This clonotype was counted many times. The V call is TRBV7-9, the J call TRBJ2-1; possible D gene TRBD2, 5 bases. Trimming took 5 bases from V and 0 from J, leaving 11 bases between them. The CDR3 has 15 residues. The germline V gene encodes CDR1 SEHNR and CDR2 FQNEAQ (reference sequence). In nucleotides, the CDR3 is TGTGCCAGCAGCCCGGACGGACTCTCCTACAATGAGCAGTTCTTC. This encodes CASSPDGLSYNEQFF.

This clonotype came up a few times. The chain joins TRBV6-1 to TRBJ2-5; unclear D gene. The germline V and J ends were trimmed by 7 bases and 1 base, with 10 bases remaining between them. The germline CDR1 and CDR2 sequences are MNHNS and SASEGT. This CDR3 has 13 amino acids. The CDR3 nucleotides read TGTGCCAGCACACCCATCCCCCAAGAGACCCAGTACTTC. Encoded protein: CASTPIPQETQYF.

The V gene is TRBV5-1, the J gene TRBJ2-5, with 11 bases fitting TRBD2. The CDR3 totals 16 residues. The junction had 2 bases not matched to a gene; V was cut back by 0 bases and J by 1 base. The germline V gene encodes CDR1 SGHRS and CDR2 YFSETQ. CDR3 sequence (DNA): TGCGCCAGCAGCTTGGTTAGCGGGGGGGCCCAAGAGACCCAGTACTTC. Its translation is CASSLVSGGAQETQYF.

Turning to this clonotype: This may arise from a read error, as a much more abundant clone is one base away. V gene TRBV9 combines with J gene TRBJ1-1, with D perhaps matching TRBD1 (5 bases). This CDR3 is 13 amino acids long. CDR1 and CDR2 (germline): SGDLS, YYNGEE. The DNA of the CDR3 is TGTGTCAGCAGCCCTGACCCAGGGACTGAAGCTTTCTTT. This gives the protein CVSSPDPGTEAFF.

In this sample, this clonotype turned up many times. The chain couples TRBV5-1 to TRBJ1-5; possibly TRBD1 for D (6 bases). The germline V and J ends were trimmed by 1 base and 6 bases, with 8 bases remaining between them. The CDR3 contains 13 residues. The germline gives CDR1 SGHRS, CDR2 YFSETQ. The CDR3, as DNA: TGCGCCAGCAGCTTGACAGGGCTTCAGCCCCAGCATTTT. Encoded protein: CASSLTGLQPQHF. The full variable domain, in which reference TRBV5-1 and TRBJ1-5 provide the parts outside the CDR3, is KAGVTQTPRYLIKTRGQQVTLSCSPISGHRSVSWYQQTPGQGLQFLFEYFSETQRNKGNFPGRFSGRQFSNSRSEMNVSTLELGDSALYLCASSLTGLQPQHFGDGTRLSIL.

Only a few counts were recorded for this clonotype. The chain combines TRBV20-1 with TRBJ2-7; D is perhaps TRBD2 (5 bases). Deletions cut 6 bases from V and 7 bases from J, with 13 bases between. The CDR3 loop spans 11 amino acids. CDR1 and CDR2 from the germline V gene are DFQATT and SNEGSKA (reference sequence). CDR3 in DNA: TGCAGTGCCAAGGACTGGGAAGAGCAGTACTTC. Translated: CSAKDWEEQYF.

There are a few counts of this clonotype. Here the CDR3 reads CASSQTGPGANVLTF. CDR3 DNA: TGTGCCAGCAGCCAAACAGGGCCTGGGGCCAACGTCCTGACTTTC. V gene TRBV28 combines with J gene TRBJ2-6; perhaps TRBD1 as D (6 bases). Germline V CDR1 and CDR2: MDHEN, SYDVKM. CDR3 length: 15 residues. V lost 6 bases and J lost 2, with 11 bases in between.

This clonotype was counted many times. This chain links TRBV2 with TRBJ2-2; 8 bases agree with TRBD1. The junction had 9 bases not matched to a gene; V was cut back by 8 bases and J by 7 bases. The CDR3 consists of 14 residues. Per the germline V gene, CDR1 is SNHLY and CDR2 is FYNNEI. Here the CDR3 reads CASLATGGVGELFF. The CDR3 nucleotides are TGTGCCAGCCTTGCAACAGGGGGAGTCGGGGAGCTGTTTTTT.

This clonotype was recorded at least ten times. CDR3 coding DNA: TGTGCCAGCAGTTTTGTAGCCGGTTACACCTTC. It encodes CASSFVAGYTF. The V gene is TRBV28, the J gene TRBJ1-2; no firm D call. Trimming took off 3 bases at V and 11 bases at J, with 10 bases between the two ends. Germline V CDR1 and CDR2: MDHEN, SYDVKM. The CDR3 has 11 residues.

This clonotype has just a few counts. The chain links TRBV7-9 to TRBJ2-7, with 8 bases fitting TRBD1. The ends lost 5 bases at V and 2 bases at J; junction bases unmatched: 5. The germline gives CDR1 SEHNR, CDR2 FQNEAQ (reference sequence). The CDR3 contains 14 residues. CDR3 sequence (DNA): TGTGCCAGCAGCGGACAGGGAAATCCCTACGAGCAGTACTTC. As protein: CASSGQGNPYEQYF.

The rearrangement links TRBV20-1 to TRBJ2-2; possibly TRBD2 for D (5 bases). From germline, CDR1 is DFQATT and CDR2 SNEGSKA (reference sequence). The CDR3 is made up of 14 amino acids. V lost 1 base and J 4 bases, leaving 10 bases between the germline ends. In nucleotides, the CDR3 is TGCAGTGCTAGAGGGGAGACTTTCACCGGGGAGCTGTTTTTT. Protein: CSARGETFTGELFF.

This clonotype was detected many times. The genes are TRBV4-2 and TRBJ2-7, with D perhaps given as TRBD1 or TRBD2 (5 bases each). V was trimmed by 0 bases and J by 1 base, leaving 10 bases between them. The germline CDR1 and CDR2 sequences are LGHNA and YNFKEQ. The CDR3 consists of 15 residues. The CDR3 loop reads CASSQDRGQSYEQYF. The CDR3 DNA is TGTGCCAGCAGCCAAGATCGGGGCCAATCCTACGAGCAGTACTTC.

The rearrangement links TRBV11-3 to TRBJ1-5; D unclear. The CDR3 runs 14 residues. Trimming took 5 bases from V and 5 from J, leaving 13 bases between them. CDR1 and CDR2 (germline): SGHNT, YENEEA. The CDR3 protein is CASSPIRAHQPQHF. As DNA, the CDR3 is TGTGCCAGCAGCCCCATAAGGGCCCATCAGCCCCAGCATTTT. Filled out from reference TRBV11-3 and TRBJ1-5, the complete variable domain reads EAGVVQSPRYKIIEKKQPVAFWCNPISGHNTLYWYLQNLGQGPELLIRYENEEAVDDSQLPKDRFSAERLKGVDSTLKIQPAELGDSAVYLCASSPIRAHQPQHFGDGTRLSIL.

This clonotype showed up just a few times. This chain links TRBV10-1 with TRBJ2-7; 10 bases are shared with TRBD2. V dropped 6 bases and J dropped 5; count of bases not matched to a gene: 4. Germline V lookup: CDR1 WNHNN, CDR2 SYGVQD (reference sequence). The CDR3 totals 13 residues. The CDR3 sequence is CASSRLAGDEQYF. The DNA of the CDR3 is TGCGCCAGCAGCAGGCTAGCGGGAGACGAGCAGTACTTC.

This clonotype was observed at least ten times. V is TRBV11-2 and J is TRBJ2-6; D call uncertain. CDR1 and CDR2 (germline): SGHAT, FQNNGV. The CDR3 runs 16 residues. The V end was cut by 5 bases, the J end by 0 bases, with 11 bases between. This CDR3 is CASSQGFTSGANVLTF. DNA of the CDR3: TGTGCCAGCAGCCAAGGTTTCACCTCTGGGGCCAACGTCCTGACTTTC.

This clonotype was seen a few times. Here the CDR3 reads CSVADHRPEAFF. For the CDR3, the DNA is TGCAGCGTCGCTGATCATAGGCCAGAAGCTTTCTTT. The gene calls are TRBV29-1 and TRBJ1-1; no reliable D call. Germline V gives CDR1 SQVTM, CDR2 ANQGSEA. The ends were cut back, 6 bases at V and 8 bases at J, with 16 bases in the middle. The CDR3 runs 12 residues. Supplemented by reference TRBV29-1 and TRBJ1-1, the full variable domain reads SAVISQKPSRDICQRGTSLTIQCQVDSQVTMMFWYRQQPGQSLTLIATANQGSEATYESGFVIDKFPISRPNLTFSTLTVSNMSPEDSSIYLCSVADHRPEAFFGQGTRLTVV.

This clonotype was observed a handful of times. The genes are TRBV2 and TRBJ1-1; D is unresolved. Trimming stripped 7 bases from V and 3 bases from J, with 12 bases between. The CDR3 loop spans 13 amino acids. Germline V gene sequence: CDR1 SNHLY, CDR2 FYNNEI. The CDR3 here is CASKEGGYTEAFF. The DNA of the CDR3 is TGTGCCAGCAAAGAGGGCGGATACACTGAAGCTTTCTTT. Full variable domain (remainder filled in from reference TRBV2 and TRBJ1-1): EPEVTQTPSHQVTQMGQEVILRCVPISNHLYFYWYRQILGQKVEFLVSFYNNEISEKSEIFDDQFSVERPDGSNFTLKIRSTKLEDSAMYFCASKEGGYTEAFFGQGTRLTVV.

This clonotype was detected ten times or more. The chain employs TRBV30 and TRBJ1-4; no reliable D call. Germline V gene lookup returns CDR1 GTSNPN and CDR2 SVGIG (reference sequence). V shed 0 bases and J shed 0 bases, with 14 bases lying between them. The CDR3 is made up of 17 amino acids. CDR3 loop: CAWSVPRTSPTNEKLFF. CDR3 nucleotides: TGTGCCTGGAGTGTACCAAGAACAAGCCCAACTAATGAAAAACTGTTTTTT.

The chain employs TRBV11-3 and TRBJ1-1, with D uncertain. The germline V and J ends were trimmed by 2 bases and 0 bases, with 10 bases remaining between them. Germline V gene lookup returns CDR1 SGHNT and CDR2 YENEEA. The CDR3 sequence is 15 residues long. CDR3 region: CASSLLTGMNTEAFF. The CDR3 bases are TGTGCCAGCAGCTTACTGACTGGGATGAACACTGAAGCTTTCTTT.

The chain has TRBV19 and TRBJ2-3; TRBD1 or TRBD2 may be the D gene (6 bases each). V lost 6 bases to trimming and J lost 5 bases, with 15 bases between them. The CDR3 has 14 residues. CDR1 LNHDA and CDR2 SQIVND come from the germline V gene (reference sequence). The CDR3, as DNA: TGTGCCAGTAGAGACCGGGGGCGAGGAGATACGCAGTATTTT. Protein: CASRDRGRGDTQYF.